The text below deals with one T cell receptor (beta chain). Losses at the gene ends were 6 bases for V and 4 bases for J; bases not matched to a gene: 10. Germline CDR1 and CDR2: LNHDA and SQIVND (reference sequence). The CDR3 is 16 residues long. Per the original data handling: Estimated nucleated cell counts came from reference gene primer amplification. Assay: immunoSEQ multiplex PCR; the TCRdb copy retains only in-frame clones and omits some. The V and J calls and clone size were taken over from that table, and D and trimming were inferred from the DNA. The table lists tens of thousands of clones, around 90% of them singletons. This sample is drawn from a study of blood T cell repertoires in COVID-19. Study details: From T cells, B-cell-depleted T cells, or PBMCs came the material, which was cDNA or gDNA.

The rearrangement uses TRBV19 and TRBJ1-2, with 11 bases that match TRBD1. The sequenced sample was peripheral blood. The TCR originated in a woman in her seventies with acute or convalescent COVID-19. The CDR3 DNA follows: TGTGCCAGTAGAAACCCCGGGACAGGGGGAACCTATGGCTACACCTTC. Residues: CASRNPGTGGTYGYTF. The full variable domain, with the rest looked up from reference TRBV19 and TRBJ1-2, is DGGITQSPKYLFRKEGQNVTLSCEQNLNHDAMYWYRQDPGQGLRLIYYSQIVNDFQKGDIAEGYSVSREKKESFPLTVTSAQKNPTAFYLCASRNPGTGGTYGYTFGSGTRLTVV.